The 5 T cell receptor beta chains given below trace back to one sample, sequenced in a study of cytomegalovirus exposure and HLA in healthy donors. Assay used: immunoSEQ multiplex PCR; TCRdb lists only in-frame clones, some missing. This table holds 200,000 to 250,000 clones, about nine tenths found once. Sequenced sample: PBMCs. These receptors came from a woman aged 18-29 years in good health and CMV-seropositive.

The chain uses TRBV6-1 and TRBJ2-7; tentatively, D is TRBD2 (7 bases). Per germline, CDR1 MNHNS and CDR2 SASEGT. V lost 7 bases, J lost 4 bases, and 14 bases lay in between. There are 13 residues in the CDR3. The chain's CDR3 is CASKGGQLYEQYF. The CDR3 nucleotides read TGTGCCAGCAAGGGGGGGCAGTTATACGAGCAGTACTTC.

The CDR3 spells CASSSPGMNTEAFF. DNA of the CDR3: TGTGCCAGCAGTTCCCCAGGGATGAACACTGAAGCTTTCTTT. The rearrangement joins TRBV28 to TRBJ1-1; TRBD1 might be the D (5 bases). The CDR3 covers 14 residues. With 4 bases removed from V and 0 bases from J, the gap between germline ends came to 9 bases. Germline values: CDR1 MDHEN, CDR2 SYDVKM.

V usage is TRBV19 and J usage is TRBJ2-7; a possible D gene is TRBD1 (6 bases). Germline values: CDR1 LNHDA, CDR2 SQIVND (reference sequence). V lost 4 bases and J 2 bases, leaving 9 bases between the germline ends. The CDR3 extends over 13 amino acids. CDR3 in amino acids: CASSTTGPYEQYF. CDR3 bases: TGTGCCAGTAGTACGACAGGCCCCTACGAGCAGTACTTC.

The rearrangement links TRBV7-3 to TRBJ2-1, with 9 bases matching TRBD2. The CDR3 length is 16 residues. The germline CDR1 and CDR2 sequences are SGHTA and FQGTGA. V gave up 4 bases and J gave up 3 bases; unmatched junction bases: 7. The CDR3 sequence is CASSWGLAGRYNEQFF. In DNA form, the CDR3 reads TGTGCCAGCAGCTGGGGCCTAGCGGGACGCTACAATGAGCAGTTCTTC.

The V call is TRBV11-2, the J call TRBJ2-7, with TRBD1 identical over 9 bases. The CDR3 length is 15 residues. Germline V CDR1 and CDR2: SGHAT, FQNNGV. J lost 2 bases, V lost 1 base, and 3 bases had no gene match. CDR3 nucleotides: TGTGCCAGCAGCTTAGGGACAGGGGTCACCTACGAGCAGTACTTC. Protein sequence: CASSLGTGVTYEQYF. Full variable domain (rest looked up from reference TRBV11-2 and TRBJ2-7): EAGVAQSPRYKIIEKRQSVAFWCNPISGHATLYWYQQILGQGPKLLIQFQNNGVVDDSQLPKDRFSAERLKGVDSTLKIQPAKLEDSAVYLCASSLGTGVTYEQYFGPGTRLTVT.